A selection of T cell receptor beta chains follows, all from one sample in a study of T cell changes during pregnancy in multiple sclerosis. Libraries were prepared by immunoSEQ multiplex PCR; TCRdb keeps only in-frame clonotypes and omits some of them. This sample has 25,000 to 40,000 clones, with about 89% found just once. The sample was CD8+ T cells from peripheral blood mononuclear cells, taken in the second trimester of pregnancy. The receptors were gathered from a female donor with multiple sclerosis, enrolled in a pregnancy study. The CDR3 runs from the conserved cysteine through the conserved F or W. Fields, in order: D gene, J gene, V gene, clone size, CDR3 protein, CDR3 DNA. A D gene is named only where the DNA matches it firmly. Size is omitted from some rows. Given values are once, few, many or a class for expanded clones.

TRBD1 | TRBJ1-2 | TRBV19 | once | CAIGTGVGYTF | TGTGCCATCGGGACAGGGGTTGGTTACACCTTC
NA | TRBJ1-1 | TRBV6-5 | NA | CASSYRPSLARAEAFF | TGTGCCAGCAGTTACCGCCCTTCTCTGGCCCGGGCTGAAGCTTTCTTT
TRBD1 | TRBJ2-2 | TRBV28 | NA | CASSPDRELGGELFF | TGTGCCAGCAGCCCCGACAGGGAGTTAGGCGGGGAGCTGTTTTTT
TRBD1 | TRBJ1-2 | TRBV6-5 | NA | CASSPTGDGYTF | TGTGCCAGCAGCCCTACAGGGGATGGCTACACCTTC
TRBD1 | TRBJ2-2 | TRBV25-1 | NA | CASRTGGTGELFF | TGTGCCAGCAGGACAGGGGGCACCGGGGAGCTGTTTTTT
NA | TRBJ2-1 | TRBV27 | NA | CASSLLADNEQFF | TGTGCCAGCAGTTTATTAGCCGACAATGAGCAGTTCTTC
NA | TRBJ2-1 | TRBV4-1 | NA | CASSQDSSLNEQFF | TGCGCCAGCAGCCAAGATTCTAGCTTGAATGAGCAGTTCTTC
NA | TRBJ2-7 | TRBV4-1 | once | CASSTDTGSYEQYF | TGCGCCAGCAGCACCGACACTGGCTCCTACGAGCAGTACTTC
NA | TRBJ2-1 | TRBV2 | NA | CASSVTREDHSSYNEQFF | TGTGCCAGCAGCGTGACAAGGGAGGACCACAGCTCCTACAATGAGCAGTTCTTC
TRBD2 | TRBJ2-4 | TRBV7-9 | NA | CASSVTSGRGNIQYF | TGTGCCAGCAGCGTGACTAGCGGGAGAGGAAACATTCAGTACTTC
TRBD2 | TRBJ2-5 | TRBV6-4 | NA | CASSDVGLAEGNQYF | TGTGCCAGCAGTGACGTTGGACTAGCGGAAGGTAACCAGTACTTC
NA | TRBJ2-7 | TRBV6-5 | NA | CASSYSVDYYEQYF | TGTGCCAGCAGTTACTCAGTGGACTACTACGAGCAGTACTTC
NA | TRBJ2-2 | TRBV19 | NA | CASRQGAGGELFF | TGTGCCAGTAGACAGGGAGCCGGCGGGGAGCTGTTTTTT
NA | TRBJ1-2 | TRBV27 | NA | CASSLGGPSYGYTF | TGTGCCAGCAGTTTGGGAGGTCCCTCCTATGGCTACACCTTC
TRBD1 | TRBJ2-7 | TRBV25-1 | once | CASSPHRGIYEQYF | TGTGCCAGCAGTCCTCACAGGGGGATCTACGAGCAGTACTTC
NA | TRBJ1-2 | TRBV13 | NA | CASSLGTAGYTF | TGTGCCAGCAGCTTAGGGACAGCCGGCTACACCTTC
NA | TRBJ1-1 | TRBV13 | NA | CASSFQMDIRNTEAFF | TGTGCCAGCAGCTTTCAAATGGACATCAGAAACACTGAAGCTTTCTTT
TRBD1 | TRBJ1-2 | TRBV5-6 | few | CASSSGTGGYGYTF | TGTGCCAGCAGCTCCGGGACAGGGGGCTATGGCTACACCTTC
TRBD1 | TRBJ2-5 | TRBV28 | NA | CASRTKRDRGETQYF | TGTGCCAGCAGGACCAAAAGGGACAGGGGAGAGACCCAGTACTTC
TRBD1 | TRBJ2-1 | TRBV27 | NA | CASSMTGTGIYNEQFF | TGTGCCAGCAGTATGACCGGGACAGGGATTTACAATGAGCAGTTCTTC
TRBD1 | TRBJ1-2 | TRBV11-3 | once | CASSRDRVGYGYTF | TGTGCCAGCAGCCGGGACAGGGTGGGGTATGGCTACACCTTC
TRBD2 | TRBJ2-7 | TRBV7-9 | NA | CASRGGSSYEQYF | TGTGCCAGTCGGGGCGGGAGCTCCTACGAGCAGTACTTC
TRBD1 | TRBJ2-1 | TRBV29-1 | once | CSVGGTGEAYNEQFF | TGCAGCGTTGGTGGGACAGGGGAGGCCTACAATGAGCAGTTCTTC
TRBD1 | TRBJ1-2 | TRBV4-1 | NA | CASSQGDRVSESGYTF | TGCGCCAGCAGCCAAGGGGACAGGGTGAGCGAGAGTGGCTACACCTTC
TRBD1 | TRBJ1-6 | TRBV4-1 | NA | CASSRGQGDTSPLHF | TGCGCCAGCAGCAGAGGACAGGGGGATACTTCACCCCTCCACTTT
NA | TRBJ2-7 | TRBV9 | NA | CASSPSAGSGGYEQYF | TGTGCCAGCAGCCCCTCGGCGGGCAGCGGTGGGTACGAGCAGTACTTC
TRBD2 | TRBJ2-7 | TRBV30 | NA | CAWSPSMAGGEQYF | TGTGCCTGGAGCCCCTCGATGGCGGGGGGCGAGCAGTACTTC
NA | TRBJ2-1 | TRBV6-5 | NA | CATSGENSYNEQFF | TGTGCCACCTCGGGGGAGAATTCCTACAATGAGCAGTTCTTC
TRBD2 | TRBJ2-7 | TRBV10-3 | once | CAIRTLLAGDNEQYF | TGTGCCATCAGAACCCTTTTAGCGGGAGACAACGAGCAGTACTTC
NA | TRBJ2-5 | TRBV5-6 | NA | CASSLDDGETQYF | TGTGCCAGCAGCTTGGATGACGGGGAGACCCAGTACTTC
TRBD2 | TRBJ2-7 | TRBV4-2 | NA | CASSQGLAGEVYEQYF | TGTGCCAGCAGCCAGGGACTAGCGGGGGAGGTCTACGAGCAGTACTTC
TRBD1 | TRBJ2-7 | TRBV19 | NA | CASRQGAREKQYF | TGTGCCAGCCGACAGGGGGCGCGCGAAAAGCAGTACTTC
NA | TRBJ1-1 | TRBV6-5 | NA | CASSYAGRRAFF | TGTGCCAGCAGTTACGCGGGGAGGAGAGCTTTCTTT
TRBD1 | TRBJ2-7 | TRBV5-6 | NA | CASSWGGTGLSYEQYF | TGTGCCAGCAGCTGGGGCGGGACAGGTCTGTCCTACGAGCAGTACTTC
NA | TRBJ2-3 | TRBV5-8 | NA | CASSLRTDTQYF | TGTGCCAGCAGCTTGCGGACAGATACGCAGTATTTT
TRBD2 | TRBJ2-1 | TRBV6-5 | NA | CASSSPSGSYNEQFF | TGTGCCAGCAGTTCCCCTAGCGGGAGTTACAATGAGCAGTTCTTC
TRBD1 | TRBJ2-7 | TRBV6-5 | NA | CASSYGTGSSYEQYF | TGTGCCAGCAGTTACGGGACAGGGAGCTCCTACGAGCAGTACTTC
NA | TRBJ2-7 | TRBV10-3 | once | CAISPPEARYEQYF | TGTGCCATCAGTCCTCCGGAGGCGCGCTACGAGCAGTACTTC
TRBD1 | TRBJ1-1 | TRBV7-9 | NA | CASSPGTGTEAFF | TGTGCCAGCAGCCCCGGGACAGGGACTGAAGCTTTCTTT
TRBD1 | TRBJ2-1 | TRBV29-1 | NA | CSVGGGDFNEQFF | TGCAGCGTTGGAGGGGGCGATTTCAATGAGCAGTTCTTC
TRBD1 | TRBJ1-1 | TRBV29-1 | NA | CSVDPGTVNTEAFF | TGCAGCGTGGATCCCGGGACAGTAAACACTGAAGCTTTCTTT
NA | TRBJ2-7 | TRBV10-2 | NA | CASRNQTSGFVSYEQYF | TGCGCCAGCCGAAATCAAACTTCAGGGTTCGTCTCCTACGAGCAGTACTTC
TRBD1 | TRBJ1-2 | TRBV30 | NA | CASLYLGQGYGYTF | TGTGCCTCCTTATACCTGGGACAGGGTTATGGCTACACCTTC